Listed below are T cell receptor beta chains from one sample, sequenced in a study of beta chain features in type 1 diabetes. The assay was immunoSEQ multiplex PCR, and TCRdb's table has in-frame clones only and misses some. The sample has under 500,000 clones; 30% are singletons. The specimen was naive CD4+ T cells from blood. These TCRs come from a young man in good health. Each CDR3 is given without its conserved first and last residue.

v_gene | CDR3aa
TRBV7-2 | ASRRTSTDTQY
TRBV7-9 | ASSLTELGTDTQY
TRBV28 | ASSALGQGSEQY
TRBV4-1 | ASRDAGRGRGEGQY
TRBV7-8 | ASSLDRANEQF
TRBV23-1 | ASSQPGGDQHIQY
TRBV15 | ATSRDRQGGGYT
TRBV30 | AWALQGVGDEQY
TRBV5-4 | ASSLDLASTYEQY
TRBV18 | ASSPQGAGQPQH
TRBV7-7 | ASSLVPAGGTQY
TRBV23-1 | ASSHPKGRADSYNEQF
TRBV19 | ASSRDLGGETQY
TRBV4-2 | ASSQDFSGRFNTGELF
TRBV9 | ASSPPGSFYEQY
TRBV7-2 | ASSLRISTDTQY
TRBV7-2 | ASSSDPILVELF
TRBV10-3 | AISEQGIQETQY
TRBV18 | ASSASGTSGIQSSYNEQF
TRBV7-9 | ASSLALLQELF
TRBV5-1 | ASSPGLAGWYNEQF
TRBV5-4 | ASSPGLQDYEQY
TRBV10-3 | AISETVNTGELF
TRBV5-6 | ASSLIDARGTDTQY
TRBV9 | ASSTSSTDTQY
TRBV4-1 | ASSQERTGNDEQY
TRBV5-1 | ASSLIGPNTGELF
TRBV7-2 | ATLTSGAKYNEQF
TRBV30 | AWSGGRGYT
TRBV9 | ASSAPTGASTDTQY
TRBV7-9 | ASSSDSELRGYT
TRBV30 | AWAGQAHYGYT
TRBV9 | ASSVEGKLF
TRBV14 | ASSPTVLHYGYT
TRBV30 | AWRAPIPGQISGNTIY
TRBV30 | AWSPPKPGQGALNTEAF
TRBV7-9 | ASSLASGTTGELF
TRBV9 | ASSSGLATYNEQF
TRBV4-1 | ASSQVSQLSTQY
TRBV4-1 | ASSQDSGSQPQH
TRBV15 | ATSRTGARGNQPQH
TRBV4-3 | ASSQGTSGARWGEQF
TRBV20-1 | SASRQETQY
TRBV30 | AWSVRQGNEKLF
TRBV7-2 | ASSLGQMETQY
TRBV5-1 | ASSLTGESDTQY
TRBV28 | ASLRAPYEQY
TRBV4-1 | ASSQVLAETYEQY
TRBV4-2 | ASSQETSGRGDTQY
TRBV7-8 | ASSKVSGLAGVNEQF